One TCR beta chain is described in this entry. Its antigen is currently not known. It has no much larger one-base neighbor in the sample; base qualities were not kept. Unstimulated CD4+ memory cells were also sequenced in three donor pairs, together with CD4+ naive, CD8+ TEMRA, CD8+ naive and CD8+ effector memory subsets. Sorted unstimulated T cells and proliferating T cells recovered from mixed lymphocyte reactions underwent TCRbeta CDR3 sequencing. Fresh whole blood from about 11 HLA-typed healthy donors was used as the source from which PBMCs were isolated. This sample stems from a study of siplizumab effects on memory and regulatory T cells (dated by TCRdb to the late 2010s). Study-wide context: The study looked at the effect of siplizumab, an anti-CD2 antibody, on alloreactive T-cell subsets in allogeneic mixed lymphocyte reactions made from human PBMCs.

CDR1 SGHTA and CDR2 FQGTGA were looked up in the germline V gene. From V the trimming removes 5 bases and from J it removes 3 bases, while the gene matches leave 4 bases of the junction unaccounted for. Measured from the cysteine to the phenylalanine, the CDR3 is 14 residues long. Only the CDR3 portion is preserved as DNA: 42 bases, with reading frame beginning at the first base. Paper-wide results and their limitations: Because sequences below about 10^-5 frequency were poorly captured, only a minor fraction of alloreactive clones could be mapped to unstimulated subsets. Roughly 80-95% of proliferating CD4+ or CD8+ clones could not be assigned a naive or memory phenotype. Whether proliferating Tregs from siplizumab cultures actually had suppressive function was not functionally confirmed. Greater diversity appeared to be present in unstimulated naive T cells than in memory T cells, and a substantial contribution to the alloresponse seemed to be made by naive cells. The cumulative frequency of alloreactive sequences traceable to unstimulated CD4+ memory T cells was significantly reduced by siplizumab. Among mappable alloreactive CD4+ clones, the Treg-derived fraction averaged about 75% with siplizumab versus around 25% in control reactions.

Receptors were amplified or captured by the immunoSEQ multiplex PCR assay. About 10^5 TCR templates per sample were assayed by the deep sequencing platform. Genomic DNA extracted from sorted T cells was used for TCRbeta CDR3 sequencing. The published analysis was carried out like this. The R programming language was used for the clonal analysis of the TCRbeta CDR3 data. Alloreactive CD4+ and CD8+ clones were defined by comparing unstimulated samples with post-reaction CFSE-low samples. Regulatory or non-regulatory origin was assigned to alloreactive CD4+ clones by matching of sequences to sorted unstimulated Treg and non-Treg repertoires. TCRdb re-hosts the immuneACCESS table, in-frame sequences only. Its copies lack some clones; in the studies checked, an unresolved V gene accounts for under half of them, and the cause for the rest is not known. The V and J calls and clone size come from that table; D and trimming were worked out from the DNA. This sample is represented by about 40,000 clones; about 89% of them were singletons. The ten largest clones capture 0.25% of the sample.

The TCR sequence derives from a human donor in good health. Rearrangement joined TRBV7-3 to TRBJ2-7; 10 middle bases align to TRBD1. Material: naive CD4+ T cells sorted from blood. This specimen's cell subset or site label, per the study, means: unstimulated naive T cells. CDR3 region: CASSPGQGVYEQYF. In nucleotides, the sequence is TGTGCCAGCAGCCCCGGACAGGGGGTCTACGAGCAGTACTTC.